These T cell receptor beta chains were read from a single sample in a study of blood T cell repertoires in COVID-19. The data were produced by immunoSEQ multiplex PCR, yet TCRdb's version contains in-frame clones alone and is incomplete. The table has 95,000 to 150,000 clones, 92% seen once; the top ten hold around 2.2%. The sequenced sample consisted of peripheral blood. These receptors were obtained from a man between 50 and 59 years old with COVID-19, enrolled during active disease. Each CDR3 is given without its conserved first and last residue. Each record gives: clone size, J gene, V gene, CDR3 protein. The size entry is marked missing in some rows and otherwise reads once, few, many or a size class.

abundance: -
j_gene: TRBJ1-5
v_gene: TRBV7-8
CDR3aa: ASSFQGTSNQPQH

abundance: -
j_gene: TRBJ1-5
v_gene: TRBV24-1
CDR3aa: ATSDADRGPHGQPQH

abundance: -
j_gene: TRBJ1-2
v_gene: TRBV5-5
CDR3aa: ASSSDGTDPSRGGYT

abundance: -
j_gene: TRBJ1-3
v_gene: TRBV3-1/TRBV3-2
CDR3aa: ASSQEVRSGNTIY

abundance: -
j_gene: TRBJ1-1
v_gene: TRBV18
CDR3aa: ASSTTGSTEAF

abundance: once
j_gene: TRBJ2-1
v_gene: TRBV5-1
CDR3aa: ASQPPGQVYNEQF

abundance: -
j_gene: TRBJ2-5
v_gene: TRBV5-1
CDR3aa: ASSFLQTNTQETQY

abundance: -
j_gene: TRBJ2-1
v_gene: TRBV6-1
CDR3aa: ASSEASGSYNEQF

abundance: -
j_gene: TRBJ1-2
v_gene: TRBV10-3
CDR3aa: AISETGGTGDNYGYT

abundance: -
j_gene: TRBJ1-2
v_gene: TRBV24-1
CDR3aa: ATRRRRGSSCGYT

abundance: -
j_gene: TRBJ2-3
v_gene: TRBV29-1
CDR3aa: SGYRDTQY

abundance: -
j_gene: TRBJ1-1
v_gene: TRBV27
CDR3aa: ASSRAGLNTEAF

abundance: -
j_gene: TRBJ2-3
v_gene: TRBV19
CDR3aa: ASRPPGGTDTQY

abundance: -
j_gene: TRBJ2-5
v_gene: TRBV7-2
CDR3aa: ASSYRVGETQY

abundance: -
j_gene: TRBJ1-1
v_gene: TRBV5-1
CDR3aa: ASSLMGAPDTEAF

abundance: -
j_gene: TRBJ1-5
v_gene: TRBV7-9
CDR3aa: ASSLSLNQPQH

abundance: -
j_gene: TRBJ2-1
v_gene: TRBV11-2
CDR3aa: ASSVSGRWDEQF

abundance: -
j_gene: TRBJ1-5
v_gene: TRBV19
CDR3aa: ASSGTGGFQPQH

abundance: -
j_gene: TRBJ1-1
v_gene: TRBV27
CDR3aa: ASSLTGGVKAF

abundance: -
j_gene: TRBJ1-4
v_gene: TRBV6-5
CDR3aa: ASRSIGLQEKLF

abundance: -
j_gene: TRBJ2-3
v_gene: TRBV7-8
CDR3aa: ASSSALAGSADTQY

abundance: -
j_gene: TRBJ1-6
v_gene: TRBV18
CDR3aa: ASSPPPANSPLH

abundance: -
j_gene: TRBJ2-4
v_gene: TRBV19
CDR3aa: ASSMIGELAKNIQY

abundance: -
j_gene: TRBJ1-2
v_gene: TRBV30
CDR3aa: AWSPLRGRNYGYT

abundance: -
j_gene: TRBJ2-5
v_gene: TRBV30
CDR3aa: AWSNGAGETQY

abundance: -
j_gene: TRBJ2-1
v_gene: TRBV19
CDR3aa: ASSIKTSGHIGEQF

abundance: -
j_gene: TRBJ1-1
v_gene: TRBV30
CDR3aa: AWSVLQGARHTEAF

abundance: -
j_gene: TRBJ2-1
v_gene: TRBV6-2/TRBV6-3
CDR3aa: ASSYPGLAGGVQF

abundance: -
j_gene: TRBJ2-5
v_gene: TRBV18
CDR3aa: ASSPSLAAQETQY

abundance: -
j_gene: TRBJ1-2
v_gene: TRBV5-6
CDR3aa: ATRDRGGYGYT

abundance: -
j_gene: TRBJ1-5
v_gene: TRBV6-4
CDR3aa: ATKDRGNQPQH

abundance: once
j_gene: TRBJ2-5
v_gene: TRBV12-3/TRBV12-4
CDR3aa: ASTYQETQY

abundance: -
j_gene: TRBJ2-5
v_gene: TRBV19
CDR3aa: ASRGNFETQY

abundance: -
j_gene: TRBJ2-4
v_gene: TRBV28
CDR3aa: ASSSHVWIQY

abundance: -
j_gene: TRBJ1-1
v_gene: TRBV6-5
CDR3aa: ASISGTEAF

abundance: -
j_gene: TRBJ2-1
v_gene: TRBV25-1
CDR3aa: ASSEGGGEQF

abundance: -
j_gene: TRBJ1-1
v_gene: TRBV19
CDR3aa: ASSINGGKDTEAF

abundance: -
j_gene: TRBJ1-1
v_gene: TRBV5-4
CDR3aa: ASSVGQLDTEAF

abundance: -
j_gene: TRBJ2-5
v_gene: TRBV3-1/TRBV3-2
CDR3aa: ASSQDGGLGETQY

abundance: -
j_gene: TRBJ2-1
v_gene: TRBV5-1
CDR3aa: ASSLAGTGENEQF

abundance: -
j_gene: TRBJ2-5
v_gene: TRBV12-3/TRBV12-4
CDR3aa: ASSRGGWETQY

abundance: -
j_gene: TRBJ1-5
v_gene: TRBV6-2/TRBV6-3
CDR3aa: ASSATGPNQPQH

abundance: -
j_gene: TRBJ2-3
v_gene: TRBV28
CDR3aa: ASSNLDRGPDTQY

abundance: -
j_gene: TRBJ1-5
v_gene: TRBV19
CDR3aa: ASSTSRQGWSNQPQH

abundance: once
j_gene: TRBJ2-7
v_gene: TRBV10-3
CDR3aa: AISILPGQLYEQY

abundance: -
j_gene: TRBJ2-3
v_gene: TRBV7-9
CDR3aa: ASSLFTGGERPDTQY

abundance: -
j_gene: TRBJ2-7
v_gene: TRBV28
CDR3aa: ASSLWGGITYEQY

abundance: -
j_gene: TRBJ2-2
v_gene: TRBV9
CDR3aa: ASSVDFRANTGELF

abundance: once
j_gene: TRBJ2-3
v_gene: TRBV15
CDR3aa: ATRAGGPLDTQY

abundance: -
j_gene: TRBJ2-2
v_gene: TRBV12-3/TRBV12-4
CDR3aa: ASRGANTGELF

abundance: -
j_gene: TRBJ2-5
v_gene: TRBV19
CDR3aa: ASTLNRDRKETQY

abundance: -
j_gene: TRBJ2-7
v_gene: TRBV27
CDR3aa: ASRVLTSGRTYEQY

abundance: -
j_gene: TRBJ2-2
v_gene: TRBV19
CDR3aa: ATLAGDMNTGELF

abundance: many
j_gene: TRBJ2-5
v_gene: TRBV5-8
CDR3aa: ASSLITGGETQY

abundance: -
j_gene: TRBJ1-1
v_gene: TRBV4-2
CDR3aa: ASSQDQGAAEAF